These 12 T cell receptor beta chains came from one sample sequenced in a study of PD-1 blockade in classical Hodgkin lymphoma. Each patient experienced a relapse that followed autologous stem cell transplantation, and brentuximab vedotin exposure varied. Clones were sequenced by immunoSEQ multiplex PCR, and TCRdb holds only the in-frame ones, with some missing. The table lists approximately 4,900 clones, more than 50% of them singletons. This material consisted of peripheral blood mononuclear cells (PBMCs), taken at baseline. Receptors were obtained from a human donor with classical Hodgkin lymphoma.

This rearrangement joins TRBV7-9 to TRBJ2-1, with 8 positions matching TRBD2. This CDR3 region has 18 residues. Germline assignment: CDR1 SEHNR and CDR2 FQNEAQ (reference sequence). Unmatched junction bases numbered 13, after V lost 5 bases and J lost 1 base. The CDR3 coding sequence is TGTGCCAGCAGCCCCCACACGGGGGGGGTTATTTCCTACAATGAGCAGTTCTTC. Protein: CASSPHTGGVISYNEQFF. Full variable domain (rest looked up from reference TRBV7-9 and TRBJ2-1): DTGVSQNPRHKITKRGQNVTFRCDPISEHNRLYWYRQTLGQGPEFLTYFQNEAQLEKSRLLSDRFSAERPKGSFSTLEIQRTEQGDSAMYLCASSPHTGGVISYNEQFFGPGTRLTVL.

The CDR3 region is CASRLWQGEAGFNTEAFF. CDR3 nucleotide sequence: TGTGCCAGCCGCTTATGGCAGGGAGAAGCGGGCTTTAACACTGAAGCTTTCTTT. J is TRBJ1-1 and V is TRBV2; tentatively, D is TRBD1 (5 bases). The V gene's germline CDR1 is SNHLY and CDR2 FYNNEI. There are 18 residues in the CDR3. Trimming took off 8 bases at V and 2 bases at J, with 27 bases between the two ends.

This clone appeared once. V and J are TRBV25-1 and TRBJ1-5; 7 bases are a match to TRBD1. The J segment lost 5 bases and the V segment lost 4 bases, leaving 5 bases of the junction unmatched. The CDR3 is 14 residues long. Per germline, CDR1 MGHDK and CDR2 SYGVNS. CDR3 region: CASSGIGQDQPQHF. CDR3 DNA sequence: TGTGCCAGCAGTGGTATAGGACAGGATCAGCCCCAGCATTTT.

The table lists this clone with a few counts. This chain connects TRBV11-2 to TRBJ2-1; TRBD1 aligns across 7 bases. CDR1 and CDR2 from the germline V gene are SGHAT and FQNNGV. The CDR3 consists of 15 residues. V lost 5 bases and J lost 0; bases outside the gene matches: 4. Written as DNA, the CDR3 is TGTGCCAGCAGCCCCGGGACAGCCTCCTACAATGAGCAGTTCTTC. As protein: CASSPGTASYNEQFF.

The J gene is TRBJ1-1, the V gene TRBV7-6; the D is unclear. The ends were cut back, 0 bases at V and 4 bases at J, with 9 bases in the middle. The CDR3 is 14 amino acids. Germline V lookup: CDR1 SGHVS, CDR2 FNYEAQ. CDR3: CASSLAGLATEAFF. CDR3 nucleotides: TGTGCCAGCAGCTTAGCAGGGTTGGCCACTGAAGCTTTCTTT.

This rearrangement joins TRBV5-1 to TRBJ2-3; TRBD2 matches 11 bases. The germline V gene encodes CDR1 SGHRS and CDR2 YFSETQ. V was pared by 1 base and J by 3 bases, with 7 bases of the junction left unmatched. The CDR3 loop spans 17 amino acids. DNA for the CDR3: TGCGCCAGCAGCTTGATTTTAGCGGGAGGGCCGACAGATACGCAGTATTTT. As protein: CASSLILAGGPTDTQYF.

This clone occurred a few times. This rearrangement joins TRBV5-1 to TRBJ2-7; 10 bases are shared with TRBD2. V dropped 4 bases and J dropped 0; count of bases not matched to a gene: 4. The CDR3 length is 15 residues. Germline CDR1 reads SGHRS; CDR2 reads YFSETQ. In DNA form, the CDR3 reads TGCGCCAGCAGCCCCCGGACTAGCGGCTCCTACGAGCAGTACTTC. As protein: CASSPRTSGSYEQYF.

Remarks on this clone: The sample contains more than one DNA sequence encoding this CDR3. The V and J genes are TRBV4-2 and TRBJ2-3; 15 nucleotides line up with TRBD2. The ends lost 4 bases at V and 3 bases at J; junction bases unmatched: 2. The CDR3 runs to 16 residues. CDR1 and CDR2 (germline): LGHNA, YNFKEQ. CDR3 region: CASSRGLAGGTDTQYF. CDR3 bases: TGTGCCAGCAGCCGGGGACTAGCGGGAGGAACAGATACGCAGTATTTT.

V is TRBV28 and J is TRBJ2-7; D call uncertain. The CDR3 is 11 amino acids. The germline V and J ends were trimmed by 4 bases and 7 bases, with 8 bases remaining between them. Germline-derived CDR1 and CDR2 are MDHEN and SYDVKM. The CDR3 loop is CASSSTREQYF. CDR3 in DNA: TGTGCCAGCAGTTCGACTCGGGAGCAGTACTTC.

In its sample, this clone is medium-sized. The chain is built from TRBV7-2 and TRBJ1-1, with 9 nucleotides matching TRBD1. The CDR3 totals 13 residues. J gave up 5 bases and V 4 bases, and 2 bases lay outside the gene matches. Germline V gene sequence: CDR1 SGHTA, CDR2 FQGNSA. CDR3 amino acids: CASSSQGATEAFF. In DNA form, the CDR3 reads TGTGCCAGCAGCTCACAGGGGGCAACTGAAGCTTTCTTT.

V is TRBV29-1 and J is TRBJ2-5, with D perhaps matching TRBD1 or TRBD2 (5 bases each). Germline V CDR1 and CDR2: SQVTM, ANQGSEA. V was pared by 4 bases and J by 5 bases, with 5 bases between. CDR3 length: 10 amino acids. CDR3: CSVGDETQYF. CDR3 DNA sequence: TGCAGCGTTGGGGACGAGACCCAGTACTTC. Combining the CDR3 with reference TRBV29-1 and TRBJ2-5 gives the whole variable domain SAVISQKPSRDICQRGTSLTIQCQVDSQVTMMFWYRQQPGQSLTLIATANQGSEATYESGFVIDKFPISRPNLTFSTLTVSNMSPEDSSIYLCSVGDETQYFGPGTRLLVL.

J is TRBJ2-7 and V is TRBV27; 11 bases map to TRBD2. Per germline, CDR1 MNHEY and CDR2 SMNVEV (reference sequence). Trimming at V came to 8 bases and at J to 6 bases, leaving 9 bases not matched to a gene. The CDR3 spans 14 residues. This CDR3 is CASSEPGLAVEQYF. CDR3 DNA sequence: TGTGCCAGCTCAGAACCGGGACTAGCGGTCGAGCAGTACTTC.